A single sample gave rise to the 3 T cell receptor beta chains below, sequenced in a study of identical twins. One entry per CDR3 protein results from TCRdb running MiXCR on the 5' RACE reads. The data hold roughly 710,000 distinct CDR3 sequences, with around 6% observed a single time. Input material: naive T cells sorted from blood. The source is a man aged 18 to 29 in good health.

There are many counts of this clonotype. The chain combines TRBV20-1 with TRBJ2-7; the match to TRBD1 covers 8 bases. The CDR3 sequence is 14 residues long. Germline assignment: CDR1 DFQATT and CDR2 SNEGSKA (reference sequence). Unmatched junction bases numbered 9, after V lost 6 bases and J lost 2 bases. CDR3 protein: CSATMDRVPYEQYF. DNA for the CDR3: TGCAGTGCCACTATGGACAGGGTTCCCTACGAGCAGTACTTC.

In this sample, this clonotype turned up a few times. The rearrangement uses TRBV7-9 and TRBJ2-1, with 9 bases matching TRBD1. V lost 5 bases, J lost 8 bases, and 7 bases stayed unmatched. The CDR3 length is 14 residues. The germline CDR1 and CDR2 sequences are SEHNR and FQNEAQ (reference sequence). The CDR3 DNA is TGTGCCAGCAGCCGCGACAGGGGGTGGGATGAGCAGTTCTTC. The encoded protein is CASSRDRGWDEQFF. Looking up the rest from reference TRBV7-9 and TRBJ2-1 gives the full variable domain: DTGVSQNPRHKITKRGQNVTFRCDPISEHNRLYWYRQTLGQGPEFLTYFQNEAQLEKSRLLSDRFSAERPKGSFSTLEIQRTEQGDSAMYLCASSRDRGWDEQFFGPGTRLTVL.

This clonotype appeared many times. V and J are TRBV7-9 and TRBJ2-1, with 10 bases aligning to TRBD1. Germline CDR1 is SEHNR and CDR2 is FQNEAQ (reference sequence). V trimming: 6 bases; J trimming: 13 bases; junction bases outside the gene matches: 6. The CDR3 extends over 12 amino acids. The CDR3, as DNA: TGTGCCAGCAGTGACAGGGGGCGCTTTCAGTTCTTC. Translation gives CASSDRGRFQFF.